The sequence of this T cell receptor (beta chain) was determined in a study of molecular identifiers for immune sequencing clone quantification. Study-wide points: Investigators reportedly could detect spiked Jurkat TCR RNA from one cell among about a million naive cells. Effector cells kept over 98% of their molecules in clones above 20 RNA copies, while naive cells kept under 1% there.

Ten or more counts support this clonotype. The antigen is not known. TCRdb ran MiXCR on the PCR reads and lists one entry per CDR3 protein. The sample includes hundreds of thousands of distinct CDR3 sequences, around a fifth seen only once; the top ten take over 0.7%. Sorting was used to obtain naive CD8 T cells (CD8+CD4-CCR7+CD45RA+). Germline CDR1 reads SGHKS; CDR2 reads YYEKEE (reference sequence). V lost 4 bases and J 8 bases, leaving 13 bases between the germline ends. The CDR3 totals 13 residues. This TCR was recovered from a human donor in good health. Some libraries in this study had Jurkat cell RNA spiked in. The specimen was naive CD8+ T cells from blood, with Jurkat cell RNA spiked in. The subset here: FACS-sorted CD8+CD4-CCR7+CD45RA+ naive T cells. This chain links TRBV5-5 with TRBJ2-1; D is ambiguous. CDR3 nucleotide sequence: TGTGCCAGCAGCCTCGACCTTTTTGATGAGCAGTTCTTC. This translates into CASSLDLFDEQFF. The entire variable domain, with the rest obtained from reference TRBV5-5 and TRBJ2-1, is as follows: DAGVTQSPTHLIKTRGQQVTLRCSPISGHKSVSWYQQVLGQGPQFIFQYYEKEERGRGNFPDRFSARQFPNYSSELNVNALLLGDSALYLCASSLDLFDEQFFGPGTRLTVL.